A selection of T cell receptor beta chains follows, all from one sample in a study of T cell changes during pregnancy in multiple sclerosis. Assay used: immunoSEQ multiplex PCR; TCRdb lists only in-frame clones, some missing. The table has 93,000 or so clones, more than 85% seen once. Sequencing used peripheral blood, obtained before pregnancy. These receptors were obtained from a female donor with multiple sclerosis, enrolled in a pregnancy study. The CDR3 runs from the conserved cysteine through the conserved F or W. The D gene is left open where the match is weak. The size entry is marked missing in some rows and otherwise reads once, few, many or a size class.

abundance	v_gene	len	d_gene	j_gene	CDR3nt	CDR3aa
-	TRBV29-1	13	-	TRBJ1-2	TGCAGCGCCCCGACAGGAGCTAACTATGGCTACACCTTC	CSAPTGANYGYTF
-	TRBV5-4	15	-	TRBJ2-1	TGTGCCAGCAGCTTGAGAGGAGACCCCTACAATGAGCAGTTCTTC	CASSLRGDPYNEQFF
once	TRBV5-1	15	-	TRBJ2-6	TGCGCCAGCAGCGTAACAGGGACTGGGGCCAACGTCCTGACTTTC	CASSVTGTGANVLTF
-	TRBV30	15	TRBD1	TRBJ1-1	TGTGCCTGGAGTTCGGGGGACAGGCTGAACACTGAAGCTTTCTTT	CAWSSGDRLNTEAFF
-	TRBV7-2	16	TRBD1	TRBJ2-1	TGTGCCAGCAGCCCGCCCGGGACAGGCTCTTACAATGAGCAGTTCTTC	CASSPPGTGSYNEQFF
-	TRBV7-9	17	-	TRBJ1-2	TGTGCCAGCAGCTTAGCCTCACCAACAGGGCTTGATTATGGCTACACCTTC	CASSLASPTGLDYGYTF
-	TRBV4-1	15	-	TRBJ1-5	TGCGCCAGCAGCCAAGGAGAGAGGGTAGGACAGCCCCAGCATTTT	CASSQGERVGQPQHF
-	TRBV7-8	17	TRBD1	TRBJ1-2	TGTGCCAGCAGCCGTATTTCCGGGACAGGGAGCGGTAGGGGCTACACCTTC	CASSRISGTGSGRGYTF
-	TRBV13	12	-	TRBJ1-1	TGTGCCAGCAGCAGTGGGTGGACTAAAGCTTTCTTT	CASSSGWTKAFF
-	TRBV2	15	TRBD1	TRBJ2-1	TGTGCCAGCAGTGCCGGGACAGGGGGAAGGAATGAGCGGTTCTTC	CASSAGTGGRNERFF
-	TRBV6-1	13	TRBD1	TRBJ2-7	TGTGCCAGCGAGGGACAGGGTCCGTACGAGCAGTACTTC	CASEGQGPYEQYF
-	TRBV29-1	15	-	TRBJ1-2	TGCAGCGTTGGTGGAGCGGTTCCCACTAACTATGGCTACACCTTC	CSVGGAVPTNYGYTF
-	TRBV7-7	13	-	TRBJ1-1	TGTGCCAGCAGCTTAGACCTATGGACTGAAGCTTTCTTT	CASSLDLWTEAFF
-	TRBV7-2	15	-	TRBJ2-3	TGTGCCAGCAGCTTAATGGGGGGAAGCACAGATACGCAGTATTTT	CASSLMGGSTDTQYF
-	TRBV5-1	14	-	TRBJ2-1	TGCGCCAGCAGCTTGGGACCACCCGGGAATGAGCAGTTCTTC	CASSLGPPGNEQFF
-	TRBV25-1	14	-	TRBJ2-5	TGTGCCAGCAGGGACCGGGGGACTGTAGAGACCCAGTACTTC	CASRDRGTVETQYF
-	TRBV27	14	TRBD2	TRBJ2-2	TGTGCCAGCAGTCGTACTAGCGACACCGGGGAGCTGTTTTTT	CASSRTSDTGELFF
-	TRBV5-1	14	-	TRBJ2-2	TGCGCCAGCAGCTTGGCGGCGTCGGGCGGGGAGCTGTTTTTT	CASSLAASGGELFF
-	TRBV19	14	TRBD2	TRBJ2-7	TGTGCCAGTAGTCCGACTAGCGGGGTGAACGAGCAGTACTTC	CASSPTSGVNEQYF
-	TRBV5-8	12	-	TRBJ1-1	TGTGCCAGCAGCTTCGCAACTCTTGAAGCTTTCTTT	CASSFATLEAFF
-	TRBV19	14	TRBD1	TRBJ2-7	TGTGCCAGTAGCCCGGACAGGGACTCCTACGAGCAGTACTTC	CASSPDRDSYEQYF
once	TRBV5-1	16	-	TRBJ2-3	TGCGCCAGCAGCCGACCAGGGGCTGGGGGCACAGATACGCAGTATTTT	CASSRPGAGGTDTQYF
-	TRBV5-1	16	TRBD1	TRBJ1-1	TGCGCCAGCAGCTCAGGACCACAGGGGGGGGCCACTGAAGCTTTCTTT	CASSSGPQGGATEAFF
-	TRBV13	14	TRBD1	TRBJ1-4	TGTGCCAGCAGCTTAGGCCCAGGGGGAGAAAAACTGTTTTTT	CASSLGPGGEKLFF
-	TRBV11-1	17	TRBD2	TRBJ2-2	TGTGCCAGCAGCACGGGGGGGGGCTTTGCGAACACCGGGGAGCTGTTTTTT	CASSTGGGFANTGELFF
-	TRBV12-5	13	-	TRBJ1-1	TGTGCTAGTGGTACAGGGATCGCCACTGAAGCTTTCTTT	CASGTGIATEAFF
once	TRBV6-5	16	-	TRBJ1-6	TGTGCCAGCAGCTACGATCCGGGTCCTGGACACTCACCCCTCCACTTT	CASSYDPGPGHSPLHF
once	TRBV29-1	11	-	TRBJ2-7	TGCAGCGCCTACCAGGGGTCCGAGCAGTACTTC	CSAYQGSEQYF
-	TRBV19	16	TRBD1	TRBJ1-2	TGTGCCAGTAGTGTATTCCCGGGACAGGGCCTGCATGGCTACACCTTC	CASSVFPGQGLHGYTF
few	TRBV28	13	-	TRBJ2-7	TGTGCCAGCAGTCAGCCCGGGATGTACGAGCAGTACTTC	CASSQPGMYEQYF
-	TRBV27	14	-	TRBJ1-2	TGTGCCAGCAGTTTTCGGGGGGCAATCTATGGCTACACCTTC	CASSFRGAIYGYTF
-	TRBV4-1	18	-	TRBJ1-2	TGCGCCAGCAGCCAAGCCTTACAGGGTTCACCCCTTAACTATGGCTACACCTTC	CASSQALQGSPLNYGYTF
-	TRBV5-6	15	-	TRBJ2-1	TGTGCCAGCAGCTTGTTCCAGCGGGCGTACAATGAGCAGTTCTTC	CASSLFQRAYNEQFF
-	TRBV7-9	11	-	TRBJ2-5	TGTGCCACCCGGGACTTAGAGACCCAGTACTTC	CATRDLETQYF
-	TRBV6-1	15	-	TRBJ1-2	TGTGCCAGCAGTGAAAGTAGAGGGAATGACTATGGCTACACCTTC	CASSESRGNDYGYTF
once	TRBV4-1	13	-	TRBJ2-7	TGCGCCAGCAGCCGAACTAACTCCTACGAGCAGTACTTC	CASSRTNSYEQYF
-	TRBV28	16	TRBD2	TRBJ2-5	TGTGCCAGCAGTTTAGGAGGACTAGCGGGAGGGGAGACCCAGTACTTC	CASSLGGLAGGETQYF
-	TRBV4-2	13	-	TRBJ2-2	TGTGCCAGCAGCCAAGGAGGATTCGGGGAGCTGTTTTTT	CASSQGGFGELFF
-	TRBV28	15	-	TRBJ2-1	TGTGCCAGCAGAACAGCGGGTCTCTCCTACAATGAGCAGTTCTTC	CASRTAGLSYNEQFF
once	TRBV11-2	13	-	TRBJ1-3	TGTGCCAGCAGCCTCCCCCGAGAAAACACCATATATTTT	CASSLPRENTIYF
-	TRBV10-3	12	-	TRBJ2-7	TGTGCCATCAGGGGAGGGGGGATTGAGCAGTACTTC	CAIRGGGIEQYF
-	TRBV15	16	TRBD2	TRBJ2-1	TGTGCCACCAGCAGAGAAGCGGGAGCGCGGATCCATGAGCAGTTCTTC	CATSREAGARIHEQFF
-	TRBV28	14	TRBD1	TRBJ1-1	TGTGCCAGCAGTATCAACAGGGGGATGACTGAAGCTTTCTTT	CASSINRGMTEAFF
-	TRBV2	12	-	TRBJ1-4	TGTGCCAGCAGGCGGGGGTATGAAAAACTGTTTTTT	CASRRGYEKLFF
-	TRBV5-1	18	TRBD1	TRBJ1-6	TGCGCCAGCAGCCCTTCACCTGACAGGGAGTCCTATAATTCACCCCTCCACTTT	CASSPSPDRESYNSPLHF
-	TRBV9	14	-	TRBJ2-7	TGTGCCAGCAGCGTAGCCGGACAGTCCTACGAGCAGTACTTC	CASSVAGQSYEQYF
-	TRBV7-2	15	TRBD1	TRBJ1-2	TGTGCCAGCAGCTTAGGGCGACAGGGGGCGCATGGCTACACCTTC	CASSLGRQGAHGYTF
-	TRBV20-1	11	-	TRBJ2-1	TGCAGTGCTACAGGGGCAGGGGAGCAGTTCTTC	CSATGAGEQFF
-	TRBV6-5	15	-	TRBJ2-7	TGTGCCAGCAGTTACTCGAGGGACAAATCCTACGAGCAGTACTTC	CASSYSRDKSYEQYF
-	TRBV7-9	14	TRBD1	TRBJ1-2	TGTGCCAGCAGCTTAGAAGGGGGCGACTATGGCTACACCTTC	CASSLEGGDYGYTF
-	TRBV25-1	15	-	TRBJ2-2	TGTGCCAGCAGTGAACCTAGCTTTTCTGAGGGGGAGCTGTTTTTT	CASSEPSFSEGELFF
-	TRBV19	19	-	TRBJ2-6	TGTGCCAGTAGTATAAGGGCGGGCAGGAGCTTAACTGGGGCCAACGTCCTGACTTTC	CASSIRAGRSLTGANVLTF